Below are 10 T cell receptor beta chains sequenced from a single sample in a study of human T cells and chemical hapten exposure. Via MiXCR, TCRdb re-called the RACE reads, giving one row per CDR3 protein. The sample shows under 100,000 distinct CDR3 sequences, 7.5% to 9.5% of them seen only once. Time point reported: pre-sensitization, week 0. As to treatment: therapeutic diphenylcyclopropenone sensitization with weekly scalp DPC. This sample comprised whole blood, obtained in connection with sensitization to the hapten diphenylcyclopropenone (DPC). The receptors were sampled from a man aged 40-49 years with alopecia areata. Some clones in this sample may be carry-over from other donors' samples.

In its sample, this clonotype was seen many times. The chain recombines TRBV28 with TRBJ1-3; no reliable D call. Germline-derived CDR1 and CDR2 are MDHEN and SYDVKM. The CDR3 spans 14 residues. V lost 7 bases and J lost 4, with 14 bases in between. CDR3 amino acids: CASTPLGRGNTIYF. The CDR3 nucleotides are TGTGCCAGCACCCCCTTGGGGAGGGGAAACACCATATATTTT.

Only a few counts were recorded for this clonotype. V gene TRBV7-8 combines with J gene TRBJ2-5; D perhaps matches TRBD2 (5 bases). Germline V gene lookup returns CDR1 SGHVS and CDR2 FQNEAQ. There are 15 residues in the CDR3. V lost 0 bases and J lost 4, with 12 bases in between. In nucleotides, the CDR3 is TGTGCCAGCAGCTTAGCCGGCGGAGCGGTAGAGACCCAGTACTTC. It encodes CASSLAGGAVETQYF.

The chain is built from TRBV29-1 and TRBJ2-1; 16 nucleotides line up with TRBD2. V trimming: 0 bases; J trimming: 10 bases; junction bases outside the gene matches: 3. Germline V gene sequence: CDR1 SQVTM, CDR2 ANQGSEA. CDR3 length: 15 amino acids. The CDR3, as DNA: TGCAGCGTTGAAGAGGGACTAGCGGGAGGGTGGGAGCAGTTCTTC. This gives the protein CSVEEGLAGGWEQFF.

The V and J genes are TRBV15 and TRBJ2-1; 7 nucleotides agree with TRBD2. The germline gives CDR1 LNHNV, CDR2 YYDKDF (reference sequence). The CDR3 extends over 16 amino acids. J gave up 3 bases and V 3 bases, and 8 bases lay outside the gene matches. The CDR3 reads CATSSPSGGHYNEQFF. CDR3 nucleotide sequence: TGTGCCACCAGCAGCCCTAGCGGAGGCCACTACAATGAGCAGTTCTTC. Complete variable domain (other parts from reference TRBV15 and TRBJ2-1): DAMVIQNPRYQVTQFGKPVTLSCSQTLNHNVMYWYQQKSSQAPKLLFHYYDKDFNNEADTPDNFQSRRPNTSFCFLDIRSPGLGDTAMYLCATSSPSGGHYNEQFFGPGTRLTVL.

The V gene is TRBV10-3, the J gene TRBJ2-1; D might be TRBD2 (5 bases). The germline V gene has CDR1 ENHRY and CDR2 SYGVKD. The ends were cut back, 11 bases at V and 6 bases at J, with 32 bases in the middle. The CDR3 runs to 18 residues. The CDR3 here is CAQQGLLPASTRGNEQFF. The CDR3 nucleotides read TGTGCCCAACAAGGGTTGTTACCGGCCTCGACCCGGGGCAATGAGCAGTTCTTC.

This clonotype was counted a few times. The CDR3 protein is CASFGTSGSIGNIQYF. CDR3 nucleotide sequence: TGTGCCAGCTTCGGCACTAGCGGGAGTATCGGAAACATTCAGTACTTC. The chain uses TRBV11-2 and TRBJ2-4; 11 positions agree with TRBD2. CDR1 is SGHAT and CDR2 is FQNNGV in the germline V gene. CDR3 size: 16 residues. The V gene end was trimmed by 8 bases and the J gene end by 6 bases; junction bases not matched to a gene: 12.

The V gene is TRBV20-1, the J gene TRBJ1-5, with D possibly matching TRBD1 (6 bases). Trimming took off 3 bases at V and 4 bases at J, with 19 bases between the two ends. CDR3 length: 16 residues. In germline, CDR1 is DFQATT, CDR2 SNEGSKA (reference sequence). CDR3 nucleotides: TGCAGTGCTAGGGTGACAGGCCCTGGGCGAAATCAGCCCCAGCATTTT. Residues: CSARVTGPGRNQPQHF.

This clonotype was seen many times. The rearrangement joins TRBV2 to TRBJ1-5, with 9 nucleotides matching TRBD1. The CDR3 is 14 residues long. The junction had 5 bases not matched to a gene; V was cut back by 5 bases and J by 6 bases. The germline V gene encodes CDR1 SNHLY and CDR2 FYNNEI. The CDR3 spells CASSQTGGGQPQHF. Here the CDR3 DNA reads TGTGCCAGCAGTCAGACAGGGGGTGGTCAGCCCCAGCATTTT. Full variable domain (remainder filled in from reference TRBV2 and TRBJ1-5): EPEVTQTPSHQVTQMGQEVILRCVPISNHLYFYWYRQILGQKVEFLVSFYNNEISEKSEIFDDQFSVERPDGSNFTLKIRSTKLEDSAMYFCASSQTGGGQPQHFGDGTRLSIL.

Many counts were recorded for this clonotype. This rearrangement joins TRBV4-3 to TRBJ1-4; D not certain. Between the trimmed V and J ends, which lost 0 bases and 8 bases, there was a span of 13 bases. The CDR3 has 15 amino acids. Germline V gives CDR1 LGHNA, CDR2 YSLEER. The CDR3 DNA reads as TGCGCCAGCAGCCAAGAGGGCGGGTTCAGGGAAAAACTGTTTTTT. Translated: CASSQEGGFREKLFF.

This clonotype showed up many times. The CDR3 DNA follows: TGTGCCAGCAGTGTTAGGCCAAATTCACCCCTCCACTTT. This gives the protein CASSVRPNSPLHF. This chain joins TRBV25-1 and TRBJ1-6; the D is unclear. This CDR3 region has 13 residues. The germline CDR1 and CDR2 sequences are MGHDK and SYGVNS. V gave up 4 bases and J gave up 7 bases, with 8 bases separating them.